These 8 T cell receptor beta chains came from one sample sequenced in a study of cytomegalovirus exposure and HLA in healthy donors (dated by TCRdb to 2016 to 2017). The library was generated by the immunoSEQ multiplex PCR assay. Entries here come from immuneACCESS through TCRdb and include only in-frame sequences with V and J called. Some clones fail to appear in such tables; in the studies checked, an unresolved V gene covers under half of the shortfall, and the cause of the remainder is unknown. Within this sample are about 280,000 clones, with 85% to 90% of them counted one time only. The top ten clones comprise over 0.7% of the sample. Sequenced material: PBMCs. The source is a woman aged 18-29 years in good health and CMV-seronegative.

In regard to this clone: An end of the junction does not agree with germline; a read error may underlie this. The chain links TRBV15 to TRBJ1-5, with a tentative D call TRBD1 (5 bases). Germline values: CDR1 LNHNV, CDR2 YYDKDF (reference sequence). The CDR3 extends over 13 amino acids. CDR3 nucleotides: TGTGCCACCAGCAGAGGCCCGGTGATGGACATCGAATTT. As protein: CATSRGPVMDIEF.

The chain combines TRBV9 with TRBJ2-7, with 10 nucleotides matching TRBD2. The CDR3 covers 14 residues. CDR1 and CDR2 (germline): SGDLS, YYNGEE. The V segment lost 3 bases and the J segment 5 bases; nucleotides outside the gene matches: 5. CDR3 residues: CASSGSSGSHEQYF. The CDR3 DNA reads TGTGCCAGCAGCGGTTCTAGCGGGAGTCACGAGCAGTACTTC.

The rearrangement links TRBV13 to TRBJ2-7, with D possibly TRBD1 on 7 matching bases. CDR1 and CDR2 (germline): PRHDT, FYEKMQ (reference sequence). V was trimmed by 5 bases and J by 1 base, leaving 27 bases between them. The CDR3 is 19 amino acids. The CDR3 protein is CASSPEGLTGSGFSYEQYF. In DNA, the CDR3 is TGTGCCAGCAGCCCCGAGGGGTTGACAGGGAGCGGGTTTTCCTACGAGCAGTACTTC. The full variable domain, rest sourced from reference TRBV13 and TRBJ2-7, is AAGVIQSPRHLIKEKRETATLKCYPIPRHDTVYWYQQGPGQDPQFLISFYEKMQSDKGSIPDRFSAQQFSDYHSELNMSSLELGDSALYFCASSPEGLTGSGFSYEQYFGPGTRLTVT.

The table lists this clone with a count of one. This chain connects TRBV7-2 to TRBJ2-7; D is possibly TRBD1 (6 bases). Germline V lookup: CDR1 SGHTA, CDR2 FQGNSA. The CDR3 has 15 amino acids. V was cut by 5 bases and J by 7 bases, with 21 bases left in between. The CDR3 spells CASSLTPAQGQEQYF. DNA of the CDR3: TGTGCCAGCAGCCTCACACCTGCACAGGGCCAGGAGCAGTACTTC.

The J gene is TRBJ1-2, the V gene TRBV5-1, with D perhaps matching TRBD1 (6 bases). V lost 2 bases, J lost 8 bases, and 13 bases lay in between. Germline values: CDR1 SGHRS, CDR2 YFSETQ. CDR3 length: 13 residues. The CDR3: CASSLSTGRGYTF. CDR3 DNA sequence: TGCGCCAGCAGCTTATCCACAGGGCGAGGCTACACCTTC. Combining the CDR3 with reference TRBV5-1 and TRBJ1-2 gives the whole variable domain KAGVTQTPRYLIKTRGQQVTLSCSPISGHRSVSWYQQTPGQGLQFLFEYFSETQRNKGNFPGRFSGRQFSNSRSEMNVSTLELGDSALYLCASSLSTGRGYTFGSGTRLTVV.

The V gene is TRBV14, the J gene TRBJ2-5; D ambiguous. V was trimmed by 3 bases and J by 4 bases, leaving 9 bases between them. CDR3 size: 13 residues. In germline, CDR1 is SGHDN, CDR2 FVKESK. In DNA form, the CDR3 reads TGTGCCAGCAGCCAGCGGCAGATAGAGACCCAGTACTTC. Translation: CASSQRQIETQYF.

The chain carries TRBV27 and TRBJ1-2; 10 bases are shared with TRBD1. CDR1 and CDR2 (germline): MNHEY, SMNVEV (reference sequence). The V segment lost 2 bases and the J segment 7 bases; nucleotides outside the gene matches: 7. The CDR3 is 15 residues long. The CDR3 sequence: CASSLTGTGVSGYTF. As DNA, the CDR3 is TGTGCCAGCAGTTTAACGGGGACAGGGGTATCTGGCTACACCTTC.

This chain joins TRBV2 and TRBJ1-1, with 8 positions matching TRBD1. Looked up from germline, CDR1 is SNHLY and CDR2 is FYNNEI. V shed 5 bases, J shed 1 base, and the junction held 6 bases outside the gene matches. This CDR3 spans 15 amino acids. This chain's CDR3 is CASSTGQGGNTEAFF. The CDR3 nucleotides are TGTGCCAGCAGTACCGGACAGGGAGGGAACACTGAAGCTTTCTTT.